This T cell receptor (beta chain) was documented in a study of T cell responses to AZD1222 COVID-19 vaccine. V was cut by 1 base and J by 13 bases, with 14 bases left in between. The CDR3 runs to 14 residues. Germline V CDR1 and CDR2: SGHTA, FQGNSA. Some clones are missing from TCRdb's copy, which holds only in-frame ones; the method was immunoSEQ multiplex PCR. The table lists roughly 100,000 clones, approximately 92% of them singletons. Sequencing used peripheral blood, obtained on day 0 of AZD1222 vaccination. V gene TRBV7-2 combines with J gene TRBJ1-6; D is perhaps TRBD1 (5 bases). This TCR derives from an adult in good health. Here the CDR3 DNA reads TGTGCCAGCAGCTTAGTTTCGACAGAGGTGCCCCTCCACTTT. Residues: CASSLVSTEVPLHF.